This T cell receptor (beta chain) was sequenced during a study of blood T cell repertoires in COVID-19. The wider study: Recovered participants had two consecutive negative NP/OP PCR tests, healthcare professional clearance, or symptom resolution. Sources were T cells, B-cell-depleted T cells, or PBMCs; the material itself was cDNA or gDNA.

This clone was recorded a few times. The repertoire was sequenced with immunoSEQ multiplex PCR; TCRdb's copy has only in-frame clones and lacks some. Among some 330,000 clones, approximately 87% were seen once, and the ten largest hold approximately 1.8%. Living in about 25 US areas, the participants were between roughly 18 and 95 years of age. Assignment of participants to cohorts was predicated upon participant-reported clinical history. Germline V gives CDR1 SGHTA, CDR2 FQGTGA. V gave up 5 bases and J gave up 3 bases; unmatched junction bases: 7. The CDR3 runs to 15 residues. The sample taken for sequencing was PBMCs or T cells enriched from blood (not recorded which). The rearrangement links TRBV7-3 to TRBJ2-1; TRBD2 matches at 7 bases. This TCR was sampled from a man aged 40-49 years in a cohort exposed to, infected with or recovered from COVID-19 (not recorded which). CDR3 sequence: CASSPQAGLYNEQFF. The CDR3 nucleotides are TGTGCCAGCAGCCCCCAAGCGGGACTCTACAATGAGCAGTTCTTC.